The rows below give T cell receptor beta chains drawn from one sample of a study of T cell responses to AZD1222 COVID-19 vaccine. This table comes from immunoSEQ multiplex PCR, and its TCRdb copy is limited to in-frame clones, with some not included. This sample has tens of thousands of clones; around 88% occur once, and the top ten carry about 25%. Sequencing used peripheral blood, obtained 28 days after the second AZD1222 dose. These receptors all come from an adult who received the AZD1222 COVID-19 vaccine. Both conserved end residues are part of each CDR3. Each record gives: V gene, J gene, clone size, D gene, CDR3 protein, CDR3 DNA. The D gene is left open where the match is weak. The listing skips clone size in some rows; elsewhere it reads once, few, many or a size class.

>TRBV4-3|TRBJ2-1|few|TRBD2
CASSGTSGPKRNEQFF
TGCGCCAGCAGCGGGACTAGCGGACCCAAGAGGAATGAGCAGTTCTTC
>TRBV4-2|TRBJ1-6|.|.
CASSQEPRSNSPLHF
TGTGCCAGCAGCCAAGAACCTAGGTCCAATTCACCCCTCCACTTT
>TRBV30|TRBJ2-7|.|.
CAWSANYEQYF
TGTGCCTGGAGCGCAAACTACGAGCAGTACTTC
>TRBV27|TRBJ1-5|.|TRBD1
CASRAGTGDWQPQHF
TGTGCCAGCAGAGCCGGGACAGGGGATTGGCAGCCCCAGCATTTT
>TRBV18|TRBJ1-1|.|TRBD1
CASSPNRGPTEAFF
TGTGCCAGCTCACCAAACAGGGGGCCCACTGAAGCTTTCTTT
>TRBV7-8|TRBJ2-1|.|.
CASSQGSYNEQFF
TGTGCCAGCTCCCAAGGCAGCTACAATGAGCAGTTCTTC
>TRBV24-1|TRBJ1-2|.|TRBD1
CATSRPGQGLLYGYTF
TGTGCCACCAGTCGGCCGGGACAGGGGCTCCTCTATGGCTACACCTTC
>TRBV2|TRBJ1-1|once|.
CASRSTGVIEAFF
TGTGCCAGCAGATCGACAGGCGTAATAGAAGCTTTCTTT
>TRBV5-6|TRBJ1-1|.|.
CASSFEVTEAFF
TGTGCCAGCAGCTTCGAAGTCACTGAAGCTTTCTTT
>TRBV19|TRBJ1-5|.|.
CASSPKWVGGATNQPQHF
TGTGCCAGTAGTCCCAAATGGGTTGGGGGGGCGACCAATCAGCCCCAGCATTTT
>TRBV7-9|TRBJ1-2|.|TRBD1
CASRRTGTGEDGYTF
TGTGCCAGCAGGCGAACCGGGACAGGGGAGGATGGCTACACCTTC
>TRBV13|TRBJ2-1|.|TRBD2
CASRGGGRSYEQFF
TGTGCCAGCAGGGGCGGGGGGAGGAGTTATGAGCAGTTCTTC
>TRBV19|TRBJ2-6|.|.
CASSISPDASGANVLTF
TGTGCCAGTAGTATCTCGCCGGACGCCTCTGGGGCCAACGTCCTGACTTTC
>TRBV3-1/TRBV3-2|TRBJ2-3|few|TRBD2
CASSQGSGEGDTQYF
TGTGCCAGCAGCCAAGGTTCGGGGGAGGGAGATACGCAGTATTTT
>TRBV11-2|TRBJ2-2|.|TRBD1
CASSQGTGGRAGELFF
TGTGCCAGCAGCCAAGGGACAGGGGGAAGGGCCGGGGAGCTGTTTTTT
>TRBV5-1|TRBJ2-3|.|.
CASSLEGPVDTQYF
TGCGCCAGCAGCTTGGAGGGGCCAGTGGATACGCAGTATTTT